One and the same sample provided the 10 T cell receptor beta chains below, sequenced in a study of cytomegalovirus exposure and HLA in healthy donors. The PCR ran on 60 Vbeta and 13 Jbeta primers. Assay used: immunoSEQ multiplex PCR; TCRdb lists only in-frame clones, some missing. This sample has about 200,000 clones; roughly 90% occur once, and the top ten carry around 0.3%. The specimen sequenced was PBMCs. These receptors were obtained from a woman in her thirties in good health and CMV-seronegative.

This clone came up once. This rearrangement joins TRBV11-2 to TRBJ2-5; TRBD2 matches 8 bases. The J call could be wrong; TRBJ2-7 is a better fit for the DNA end. The CDR3 consists of 15 residues. Germline assignment: CDR1 SGHAT and CDR2 FQNNGV. CDR3 in DNA: TGTGCCAGCAGCTGGCGGGGGGCAGGGCATTACGAGCAGTACTTC. Residues: CASSWRGAGHYEQYF.

The chain links TRBV6-6 to TRBJ2-5; 8 bases agree with TRBD2. The CDR3 has 13 amino acids. Germline CDR1 MNHNY, CDR2 SVGAGI (reference sequence). V shed 6 bases and J 11 bases; nucleotides not matched to a gene: 11. In DNA, the CDR3 is TGTGCCAGCAGCACCGGGACTAGAAGTGAGCAGTACTTC. As protein: CASSTGTRSEQYF.

There are a few counts of this clone. This rearrangement joins TRBV19 to TRBJ2-5, with 9 bases aligning to TRBD1. CDR1 is LNHDA, CDR2 SQIVND, per germline (reference sequence). The CDR3 consists of 14 residues. Trimming cost V 5 bases and J 2 bases; bases outside gene matches: 3. The DNA for the CDR3 is TGTGCCAGTAGTCCGACAGGGGGACAAGAGACCCAGTACTTC. The encoded protein is CASSPTGGQETQYF.

The chain recombines TRBV14 with TRBJ2-6; tentative D call: TRBD1 (6 bases). The CDR3 consists of 16 residues. The ends were cut back, 4 bases at V and 4 bases at J, with 14 bases in the middle. Germline V gene lookup returns CDR1 SGHDN and CDR2 FVKESK. Written as DNA, the CDR3 is TGTGCCAGCAGCCCAGACAGGCTCTTGGGGGCCAACGTCCTGACTTTC. It codes for CASSPDRLLGANVLTF.

The V call is TRBV19, the J call TRBJ2-7, with 9 bases identical to TRBD2. The CDR3 consists of 15 residues. The V gene's germline CDR1 is LNHDA and CDR2 SQIVND (reference sequence). V was pared by 3 bases and J by 1 base, with 4 bases of the junction left unmatched. The CDR3 reads CASSISTSGSYEQYF. CDR3 bases: TGTGCCAGTAGTATCTCGACTAGCGGATCCTACGAGCAGTACTTC.

This clone has only one observation. The rearrangement uses TRBV27 and TRBJ2-2; perhaps TRBD2 as D (6 bases). Germline V gives CDR1 MNHEY, CDR2 SMNVEV (reference sequence). The ends were cut back, 3 bases at V and 3 bases at J, with 8 bases in the middle. The CDR3 runs 14 residues. CDR3 nucleotides: TGTGCCAGCAGTTTCGCGGGGTACACCGGGGAGCTGTTTTTT. This gives the protein CASSFAGYTGELFF.

The V call is TRBV19, the J call TRBJ2-1; D may be TRBD1 (6 bases). There are 14 residues in the CDR3. Germline values: CDR1 LNHDA, CDR2 SQIVND (reference sequence). The ends were cut back, 9 bases at V and 3 bases at J, with 15 bases in the middle. CDR3 residues: CASGQGRLYNEQFF. The CDR3 region has the DNA TGTGCCAGCGGGCAGGGGAGACTCTACAATGAGCAGTTCTTC.

The rearrangement joins TRBV14 to TRBJ1-5; TRBD1 aligns across 7 bases. This CDR3 is 17 amino acids long. V shed 3 bases, J shed 5 bases, and the junction held 13 bases outside the gene matches. Germline CDR1 is SGHDN and CDR2 is FVKESK. The CDR3 sequence: CASSHYDRDLVDQPQHF. The CDR3 DNA reads as TGTGCCAGCAGCCATTACGACAGGGACTTGGTTGATCAGCCCCAGCATTTT.

The chain uses TRBV5-1 and TRBJ2-7; 11 bases are a match to TRBD1. V shed 4 bases, J shed 5 bases, and the junction held 5 bases outside the gene matches. The CDR3 length is 14 residues. In germline, CDR1 is SGHRS, CDR2 YFSETQ. DNA for the CDR3: TGCGCCAGCAGCCTCGGACAGGGGGCTCACGAGCAGTACTTC. Residues: CASSLGQGAHEQYF. Full variable domain (missing parts from reference TRBV5-1 and TRBJ2-7): KAGVTQTPRYLIKTRGQQVTLSCSPISGHRSVSWYQQTPGQGLQFLFEYFSETQRNKGNFPGRFSGRQFSNSRSEMNVSTLELGDSALYLCASSLGQGAHEQYFGPGTRLTVT.

V is TRBV2 and J is TRBJ1-4; 7 bases are a match to TRBD1. This CDR3 contains 15 residues. Germline CDR1 reads SNHLY; CDR2 reads FYNNEI. V lost 6 bases to trimming and J lost 12 bases; unmatched junction nucleotides: 16. The CDR3, as DNA: TGTGCCAGCAGACGCGACAGGGTGGACCGTGGGGAACTGTTTTTT. It is translated as CASRRDRVDRGELFF.